The clone carrying this T cell receptor (beta chain) was seen a handful of times. Its antigen is currently unknown. This sample is drawn from a study of response to subunit inactivated influenza vaccine. Study conclusions and caveats: T cells newly recruited by each seasonal influenza vaccination are few, the authors suggested.

TCRdb used MiXCR to reprocess the RT-PCR reads, holding one entry per CDR3 protein. The sample has 550,000 to 650,000 distinct CDR3 sequences, approximately 10% seen once. Germline loops: CDR1 SEHNR, CDR2 FQNEAQ (reference sequence). Deletions cut 4 bases from V and 8 bases from J, with 11 bases between. CDR3 size: 13 residues. The chain is built from TRBV7-9 and TRBJ2-2; a possible D gene is TRBD1 (5 bases). This clonotype originated in a man aged 50 or older who received an inactivated influenza vaccine. The starting material was PBMCs from blood, obtained on the day of vaccination. CDR3 in amino acids: CASSSRALGELFF. CDR3 coding DNA: TGTGCCAGCAGCTCCAGGGCCTTAGGGGAGCTGTTTTTT.